The source of this T cell receptor beta chain is a study of preoperative IRX-2 immunotherapy in early breast cancer. As to treatment: preoperative locoregional IRX-2 cytokine immunotherapy. This phase Ib study tested locoregional IRX-2 cytokine immunotherapy given before surgery. TCRdb's table, derived via immunoSEQ multiplex PCR, lists solely in-frame clones and lacks some. The sample has around 34,000 clones, 75% to 90% seen once; the top ten hold 2.5%. The germline gives CDR1 LNHDA, CDR2 SQIVND (reference sequence). Trimming pared 4 bases from V and 7 bases from J, leaving 14 bases between. CDR3 length equals 14 residues.

The sequences come from lymph node tissue, collected from a patient treated with IRX-2 immunotherapy. The sequence derives from a human donor with breast cancer. V usage is TRBV19 and J usage is TRBJ1-5; D not certain. Written as DNA, the CDR3 is TGTGCCAGTAGTAGTTCGAATAGACTACAGCCCCAGCATTTT. Its translation: CASSSSNRLQPQHF.